This is a list of T cell receptor beta chains from one sample in a study of blood T cells in healthy people across ages. MiXCR, applied by TCRdb to the 5' RACE reads, yields one record per CDR3 protein. The data show about 570,000 distinct CDR3 sequences, with 27% seen just once and 15% to 20% held by the top ten. Sequencing used blood. Receptors originate from a woman in her 70s in good health. Both conserved end residues are part of each CDR3. Expanded clones get a size class; other rows say once, few or many, or leave the size out.

size,V,J,CDR3
NA,TRBV7-2,TRBJ2-4,CASGGRENIQYF
NA,TRBV5-1,TRBJ2-2,CASSLEARGNTGELFF
few,TRBV2,TRBJ1-6,CASSEVGRVNSPLHF
once,TRBV20-1,NA,CSASPLAGGPHEQFF
NA,TRBV20-1,TRBJ1-4,CSARGVGEKLFF
NA,TRBV30,TRBJ2-6,CANTPGQGISGANVLTF
NA,TRBV12-3/TRBV12-4,TRBJ1-2,CASSHSIEGYTF
NA,TRBV5-1,TRBJ1-6,CASSLSLSGNSPLHF
NA,TRBV6-5,TRBJ1-1,CASSQNPTKEAFF
few,TRBV20-1,TRBJ2-3,CSARVTSGSTDTQYF
NA,TRBV27,TRBJ2-1,CASRQGPTTSLYNEQFF